The next 23 T cell receptor beta chains were all read from a single sample in a study of CD8 T cells in Susac syndrome. RNA amounts of about 0.5 to 1 ug underwent reverse transcription with random hexamers. Each CDR3 protein gets one entry after TCRdb re-called the immunoSEQ multiplex PCR reads with MiXCR. Counted here are some 180,000 distinct CDR3 sequences, approximately 94% occurring once; the ten biggest clones make up approximately 0.098%. What was sequenced was CD4+ T cells from PBMCs. These receptors were taken from a human donor in good health.

The chain has TRBV20-1 and TRBJ1-3; D not resolved. Germline-derived CDR1 and CDR2 are DFQATT and SNEGSKA (reference sequence). With 5 bases removed from V and 0 bases from J, the gap between germline ends came to 11 bases. The CDR3 is 14 residues long. CDR3 nucleotides: TGCAGTGCTTCCGGGTCCACCTCTGGAAACACCATATATTTT. Translating gives CSASGSTSGNTIYF.

This clonotype showed up just once. This chain uses TRBV30 with TRBJ1-1, with D possibly being TRBD1 (6 bases). The CDR3 runs to 13 residues. The ends were cut back, 3 bases at V and 5 bases at J, with 13 bases in the middle. CDR1 GTSNPN and CDR2 SVGIG come from the germline V gene (reference sequence). CDR3 loop: CAWRVGGRTEAFF. The CDR3, as DNA: TGTGCCTGGAGGGTTGGGGGCAGGACTGAAGCTTTCTTT.

The chain combines TRBV2 with TRBJ1-5; D ambiguous. Trimming pared 1 base from V and 9 bases from J, leaving 10 bases between. There are 13 residues in the CDR3. CDR1 is SNHLY and CDR2 is FYNNEI in the germline V gene. CDR3 nucleotides: TGTGCCAGCAGTGAAGGGGGTAGAGGGCCCCAGCATTTT. Translated, it gives CASSEGGRGPQHF. The variable domain in full, completed from reference TRBV2 and TRBJ1-5, reads EPEVTQTPSHQVTQMGQEVILRCVPISNHLYFYWYRQILGQKVEFLVSFYNNEISEKSEIFDDQFSVERPDGSNFTLKIRSTKLEDSAMYFCASSEGGRGPQHFGDGTRLSIL.

In its sample, this clonotype was seen a few times. The chain carries TRBV20-1 and TRBJ2-5; 8 bases line up with TRBD2. V was clipped by 3 bases and J by 4 bases; unmatched bases: 1. CDR3 length equals 12 residues. Germline values: CDR1 DFQATT, CDR2 SNEGSKA (reference sequence). The CDR3 reads CSASGRGETQYF. The DNA for the CDR3 is TGCAGTGCTAGCGGGAGGGGAGAGACCCAGTACTTC.

The chain is built from TRBV15 and TRBJ2-7, with D possibly matching TRBD2 (6 bases). The ends were cut back, 1 base at V and 6 bases at J, with 10 bases in the middle. CDR1 is LNHNV, CDR2 YYDKDF, per germline (reference sequence). This CDR3 has 13 amino acids. CDR3 sequence: CATSRVGGGEQYF. The CDR3 DNA reads as TGTGCCACCAGCAGAGTGGGGGGAGGCGAGCAGTACTTC.

This clonotype was recorded only once. V gene TRBV7-2 combines with J gene TRBJ1-4; possible D gene TRBD1, 5 bases. The germline V gene encodes CDR1 SGHTA and CDR2 FQGNSA. V was trimmed by 3 bases and J by 6 bases, leaving 11 bases between them. CDR3 length: 14 residues. The CDR3 region has the DNA TGTGCCAGCAGCTTCGACAGTGGGGATGAAAAACTGTTTTTT. Translation: CASSFDSGDEKLFF.

The CDR3: CASSLGERGQFF. In DNA form, the CDR3 reads TGTGCCAGCAGCTTAGGGGAGAGGGGGCAGTTCTTC. The chain carries TRBV7-9 and TRBJ2-1; the D gene could be TRBD1 or TRBD2 (5 bases each). Germline V gene lookup returns CDR1 SEHNR and CDR2 FQNEAQ (reference sequence). CDR3 length equals 12 residues. V gave up 1 base and J gave up 12 bases, with 10 bases separating them.

The chain recombines TRBV29-1 with TRBJ2-7, with D uncertain. Germline-derived CDR1 and CDR2 are SQVTM and ANQGSEA. The V end was cut by 4 bases, the J end by 1 base, with 8 bases between. The CDR3 spans 12 residues. Written as DNA, the CDR3 is TGCAGCGTTGGAGACACTTCCTACGAGCAGTACTTC. Its translation is CSVGDTSYEQYF.

The chain has TRBV11-2 and TRBJ2-7; D is unclear. In germline, CDR1 is SGHAT, CDR2 FQNNGV. V was clipped by 7 bases and J by 2 bases, with 9 bases between them. The CDR3 runs 12 residues. The DNA of the CDR3 is TGTGCCAGCATGGACGTTACCTACGAGCAGTACTTC. The encoded protein is CASMDVTYEQYF.

The chain is built from TRBV25-1 and TRBJ2-7, with 8 bases fitting TRBD1. The length of the CDR3 is 13 residues. Looked up from germline, CDR1 is MGHDK and CDR2 is SYGVNS. V lost 11 bases, J lost 5 bases, and 11 bases stayed unmatched. This CDR3 reads CAVRTGKTHEQYF. For the CDR3, the DNA is TGTGCCGTACGGACAGGGAAGACCCACGAGCAGTACTTC.

This rearrangement joins TRBV27 to TRBJ2-7, with D uncertain. Germline V lookup: CDR1 MNHEY, CDR2 SMNVEV (reference sequence). The length of the CDR3 is 14 residues. Trimming shortened V by 1 base and J by 6 bases, and 13 bases separated the two germline ends. CDR3 loop: CASSLWLTGVEQYF. CDR3 coding DNA: TGTGCCAGCAGTTTATGGCTTACCGGTGTCGAGCAGTACTTC.

The chain carries TRBV20-1 and TRBJ1-1; no clear D. The CDR3 spans 11 residues. Trimming took 4 bases from V and 0 from J, leaving 3 bases between them. Germline V lookup: CDR1 DFQATT, CDR2 SNEGSKA (reference sequence). The CDR3 coding sequence is TGCAGTGCTAAGGTGAACACTGAAGCTTTCTTT. It yields the protein CSAKVNTEAFF.

V and J are TRBV4-3 and TRBJ2-1; 8 bases fit TRBD2. The CDR3 totals 18 residues. The germline V gene has CDR1 LGHNA and CDR2 YSLEER. The V gene end was trimmed by 0 bases and the J gene end by 2 bases; junction bases not matched to a gene: 9. CDR3 coding DNA: TGCGCCAGCAGCCAAGATCATGATCCGGGAGGGCCCTACAATGAGCAGTTCTTC. It is translated as CASSQDHDPGGPYNEQFF.

V and J are TRBV19 and TRBJ1-5, with D possibly TRBD1 on 6 matching bases. Germline lookup yields CDR1 LNHDA and CDR2 SQIVND (reference sequence). This CDR3 has 14 residues. The V and J ends lost 6 bases and 0 bases respectively, with 9 bases between them. The CDR3 sequence: CASRKQGSNQPQHF. CDR3 nucleotide sequence: TGTGCCAGTAGAAAACAGGGTAGCAATCAGCCCCAGCATTTT.

The V and J genes are TRBV3-1 and TRBJ2-3, with a possible D match to TRBD2 (5 bases). The germline V gene has CDR1 LGHDT and CDR2 YNNKEL (reference sequence). Trimming cost V 5 bases and J 0 bases, with 9 bases left between them. The CDR3 is made up of 14 amino acids. CDR3 in DNA: TGTGCCAGCAGCTATCTAGCTAGCACAGATACGCAGTATTTT. Encoded protein: CASSYLASTDTQYF.

The chain joins TRBV29-1 to TRBJ1-2, with TRBD1 identical over 10 bases. With V trimmed by 5 bases and J by 2 bases, 2 bases remained unmatched. Germline V CDR1 and CDR2: SQVTM, ANQGSEA. The CDR3 has 13 residues. This CDR3 is CSVRTGGNYGYTF. The CDR3 coding sequence is TGCAGCGTTAGGACAGGGGGAAACTATGGCTACACCTTC.

The chain couples TRBV6-6 to TRBJ1-4; D gene ambiguous. V lost 2 bases and J 0 bases, leaving 7 bases between the germline ends. The CDR3 runs to 15 residues. Germline CDR1 and CDR2: MNHNY and SVGAGI (reference sequence). The CDR3 is CASSYREATNEKLFF. As DNA, the CDR3 is TGTGCCAGCAGTTACCGCGAGGCAACTAATGAAAAACTGTTTTTT.

The CDR3 protein is CASSFTGANSGANVLTF. For the CDR3, the DNA is TGTGCCAGCAGTTTCACAGGGGCTAATTCTGGGGCCAACGTCCTGACTTTC. The rearrangement uses TRBV28 and TRBJ2-6, with 7 bases that match TRBD1. The CDR3 totals 17 residues. Per germline, CDR1 MDHEN and CDR2 SYDVKM. J lost 1 base, V lost 3 bases, and 6 bases had no gene match.

This chain joins TRBV29-1 and TRBJ2-7, with D perhaps TRBD1 (8 bases). The length of the CDR3 is 15 residues. V lost 4 bases, J lost 3 bases, and 19 bases lay in between. Germline V CDR1 and CDR2: SQVTM, ANQGSEA. CDR3 sequence: CSVGDYGDRLYEQYF. The CDR3 region has the DNA TGCAGCGTTGGGGACTACGGGGACAGGCTCTACGAGCAGTACTTC.

This clonotype appeared a single time. The J gene is TRBJ2-4, the V gene TRBV6-5; 8 bases line up with TRBD2. V shed 5 bases and J 0 bases; nucleotides not matched to a gene: 3. Germline lookup yields CDR1 MNHEY and CDR2 SVGAGI. The CDR3 is 15 residues long. CDR3 region: CASSTSGIAKNIQYF. DNA of the CDR3: TGTGCCAGCAGTACTAGCGGAATAGCCAAAAACATTCAGTACTTC.

The J gene is TRBJ2-5, the V gene TRBV28; possibly TRBD1 or TRBD2 for D (6 bases each). The germline gives CDR1 MDHEN, CDR2 SYDVKM. The ends were cut back, 2 bases at V and 9 bases at J, with 22 bases in the middle. The CDR3 is 16 residues long. Written as DNA, the CDR3 is TGTGCCAGCAGTTTACGGACAAGGGGGGACCAACCCGCCCAGTACTTC. Protein sequence: CASSLRTRGDQPAQYF.

The chain uses TRBV3-1 and TRBJ2-2, with D perhaps assigned TRBD1 or TRBD2 (5 bases each). The ends were cut back, 3 bases at V and 3 bases at J, with 5 bases in the middle. Germline loops: CDR1 LGHDT, CDR2 YNNKEL (reference sequence). The CDR3 spans 13 residues. The CDR3 DNA follows: TGTGCCAGCAGCCAGGGGGACACCGGGGAGCTGTTTTTT. It is translated as CASSQGDTGELFF.

The V call is TRBV20-1, the J call TRBJ2-1; D uncertain. Germline assignment: CDR1 DFQATT and CDR2 SNEGSKA (reference sequence). Between the trimmed V and J ends, which lost 6 bases and 0 bases, there was a span of 12 bases. The CDR3 has 14 residues. The CDR3 reads CSAAGESSYNEQFF. The CDR3 coding sequence is TGCAGTGCAGCAGGTGAAAGCTCCTACAATGAGCAGTTCTTC.